The clone carrying this T cell receptor beta chain was recorded a few times. This specimen belongs to a study of blood T cell repertoires in COVID-19. Study summary: Acute and convalescent COVID-19 samples came from the United States, Italy and Spain.

This table comes from immunoSEQ multiplex PCR, and its TCRdb copy is limited to in-frame clones, with some not included. The table shows 300,000 to 400,000 clones, with about 87% occurring only once. Trimming removed 3 bases from V and 5 bases from J; junction bases left unmatched: 5. The germline CDR1 and CDR2 sequences are SGHDT and YYEEEE. The CDR3 covers 15 residues. Sequencing used peripheral blood. This chain connects TRBV5-6 to TRBJ1-5; 10 nucleotides line up with TRBD1. This clonotype was sampled from a human donor in a cohort sampled during active COVID-19. The CDR3 DNA reads TGTGCCAGCAGCTGGAGACAGGGGGCATATCAGCCCCAGCATTTT. Its translation is CASSWRQGAYQPQHF.